Below are 12 T cell receptor beta chains sequenced from a single sample in a study of metastatic and nonmetastatic thyroid tumors. Before thyroid surgery, none of the patients had received any treatment. TCRdb recomputed clones from the PCR reads via MiXCR. The repertoire has tens of thousands of clones, approximately 29% of them found once; the top ten carry about 31%. Sequenced sample: blood. The receptors here all came from a female donor with papillary thyroid cancer or a benign thyroid nodule (not recorded which). Some clones in this sample may be carry-over from other donors' samples.

Only a few counts were recorded for this clone. J is TRBJ2-1 and V is TRBV12-3 or TRBV12-4; 8 nucleotides line up with TRBD1. The J segment lost 7 bases and the V segment lost 3 bases, leaving 2 bases of the junction unmatched. The CDR3 contains 13 residues. Written as DNA, the CDR3 is TGTGCCAGCAGTTTCGGACAGGGAAATGAGCAGTTCTTC. Translated, it gives CASSFGQGNEQFF.

In this sample, this clone turned up a few times. V gene TRBV24-1 combines with J gene TRBJ2-1; D gene uncertain. Germline CDR1 KGHDR, CDR2 SFDVKD. V dropped 1 base and J dropped 4 bases, with 7 bases sitting between them. The CDR3 is made up of 14 amino acids. This CDR3 reads CATSDFSGYNEQFF. In DNA form, the CDR3 reads TGTGCCACCAGTGATTTCTCCGGGTACAATGAGCAGTTCTTC.

This chain connects TRBV30 to TRBJ2-3, with 8 bases that match TRBD2. V was clipped by 8 bases and J by 5 bases; unmatched bases: 9. The length of the CDR3 is 13 residues. Looked up from germline, CDR1 is GTSNPN and CDR2 is SVGIG (reference sequence). In DNA, the CDR3 is TGTGCCAGAACGGGGGGGTTTAGAGATACGCAGTATTTT. Translation: CARTGGFRDTQYF. The full variable domain, completed using reference TRBV30 and TRBJ2-3, is SQTIHQWPATLVQPVGSPLSLECTVEGTSNPNLYWYRQAAGRGLQLLFYSVGIGQISSEVPQNLSASRPQDRQFILSSKKLLLSDSGFYLCARTGGFRDTQYFGPGTRLTVL.

There are many counts of this clone. The chain employs TRBV12-3 or TRBV12-4 and TRBJ1-5; the D is unclear. The CDR3 is made up of 18 amino acids. Deletions cut 5 bases from V and 0 bases from J, with 20 bases between. For the CDR3, the DNA is TGTGCCAGCAGTCTCCGCACCTCGGGCAGATTTAGCAATCAGCCCCAGCATTTT. It specifies CASSLRTSGRFSNQPQHF.

In this sample, this clone is medium-sized. The chain couples TRBV6-5 to TRBJ1-1; D is ambiguous. CDR3 length: 15 residues. Germline V gene lookup returns CDR1 MNHEY and CDR2 SVGAGI. V was trimmed by 0 bases and J by 1 base, leaving 9 bases between them. CDR3 sequence reads: CASSYSWQQNTEAFF. The CDR3, as DNA: TGTGCCAGCAGTTACTCGTGGCAACAGAACACTGAAGCTTTCTTT.

There are many counts of this clone. V gene TRBV27 combines with J gene TRBJ2-6; 9 nucleotides match TRBD2. After removal of 6 bases from V and 0 bases from J, the junction contained 6 bases not matched to a gene. Germline values: CDR1 MNHEY, CDR2 SMNVEV (reference sequence). The CDR3 runs 17 residues. The CDR3: CASSAGGSFSGANVLTF. The CDR3 nucleotides are TGTGCCAGCAGCGCGGGAGGGTCCTTCTCTGGGGCCAACGTCCTGACTTTC. Full variable domain (outside the CDR3, taken from reference TRBV27 and TRBJ2-6): EAQVTQNPRYLITVTGKKLTVTCSQNMNHEYMSWYRQDPGLGLRQIYYSMNVEVTDKGDVPEGYKVSRKEKRNFPLILESPSPNQTSLYFCASSAGGSFSGANVLTFGAGSRLTVL.

The table lists this clone with a few counts. The V and J genes are TRBV18 and TRBJ1-1, with 7 bases matching TRBD1. Looked up from germline, CDR1 is KGHSH and CDR2 is LQKENI. CDR3 size: 14 residues. After removal of 3 bases from V and 1 base from J, the junction contained 2 bases not matched to a gene. CDR3 loop: CASSPRGGNTEAFF. The CDR3 coding sequence is TGTGCCAGCTCACCCAGGGGGGGGAACACTGAAGCTTTCTTT. The variable domain in full, completed from reference TRBV18 and TRBJ1-1, reads NAGVMQNPRHLVRRRGQEARLRCSPMKGHSHVYWYRQLPEEGLKFMVYLQKENIIDESGMPKERFSAEFPKEGPSILRIQQVVRGDSAAYFCASSPRGGNTEAFFGQGTRLTVV.

In its sample, this clone was seen once. The chain employs TRBV24-1 and TRBJ2-2; TRBD1 agrees at 10 bases. After removal of 7 bases from V and 5 bases from J, the junction contained 6 bases not matched to a gene. This CDR3 is 15 amino acids long. The V gene's germline CDR1 is KGHDR and CDR2 SFDVKD. CDR3 sequence reads: CATRTGTGETGELFF. As DNA, the CDR3 is TGTGCCACCAGAACCGGGACAGGGGAAACCGGGGAGCTGTTTTTT.

This clone was seen a handful of times. This rearrangement joins TRBV15 to TRBJ2-7; D is undetermined. Germline V CDR1 and CDR2: LNHNV, YYDKDF (reference sequence). Trimming took 5 bases from V and 6 from J, leaving 11 bases between them. The CDR3 has 12 residues. DNA of the CDR3: TGTGCCACCAGCCTCGGTTGCGGCGAGCAGTACTTC. Translated: CATSLGCGEQYF. Complete variable domain (other parts from reference TRBV15 and TRBJ2-7): DAMVIQNPRYQVTQFGKPVTLSCSQTLNHNVMYWYQQKSSQAPKLLFHYYDKDFNNEADTPDNFQSRRPNTSFCFLDIRSPGLGDTAMYLCATSLGCGEQYFGPGTRLTVT.

The CDR3 loop reads CATNPGLAGGSEQYF. The CDR3 coding sequence is TGTGCCACCAACCCCGGACTAGCGGGGGGGAGCGAGCAGTACTTC. This sequence joins TRBV6-1 and TRBJ2-7; 15 bases are shared with TRBD2. Trimming cost V 10 bases and J 6 bases; bases outside gene matches: 10. This CDR3 is built from 15 residues. Germline assignment: CDR1 MNHNS and CDR2 SASEGT.

This clone has only a few counts. This chain links TRBV5-1 with TRBJ1-2, with no clear D. V gave up 3 bases and J gave up 3 bases, with 15 bases separating them. The CDR3 covers 15 residues. Germline lookup yields CDR1 SGHRS and CDR2 YFSETQ. CDR3 loop: CASSWISGADYGYTF. The CDR3 coding sequence is TGCGCCAGCAGCTGGATCTCGGGCGCCGACTATGGCTACACCTTC.

This clone was seen only once. Mismatch with germline at one junction end may stem from a read error. This chain links TRBV4-3 with TRBJ2-1; D gene unclear. CDR3 length: 15 amino acids. From germline, CDR1 is LGHNA and CDR2 YSLEER. The CDR3 here is CASSQVSSGVGERFF. The CDR3 coding sequence is TGCGCCAGCAGCCAAGTCTCCTCTGGAGTAGGTGAGCGGTTCTTC.